A single sample is the source of the 29 T cell receptor beta chains below, sequenced in a study of post-analysis software for immune sequencing data. Their target antigens are unknown. Study conclusions and caveats: Several TRBV segments (TRBV5-6, TRBV5-1 and TRBV20-1 among them) occurred more frequently in patients than in controls.

Researchers reported that TCR beta cDNA libraries carried unique molecular identifiers. TCRdb used MiXCR to reprocess the PCR reads, holding one entry per CDR3 protein. The table shows approximately 730,000 distinct CDR3 sequences, with just under 30% occurring only once. Sequencing used blood. The receptors stem from a girl between 5 and 17 years old with multiple sclerosis.

The V call is TRBV7-2, the J call TRBJ2-1; tentatively, D is TRBD2 (5 bases). CDR1 SGHTA and CDR2 FQGNSA come from the germline V gene. V lost 1 base and J 7 bases, leaving 11 bases between the germline ends. This CDR3 contains 14 residues. Written as DNA, the CDR3 is TGTGCCAGCAGCTTAGATTTTAGCGAAAATGAGCAGTTCTTC. It translates to CASSLDFSENEQFF.

This clonotype was detected only a few times. The CDR3 sequence: CASRRTGDTEAFF. CDR3 nucleotides: TGTGCCAGCAGGCGGACAGGGGACACTGAAGCTTTCTTT. The gene calls are TRBV6-6 and TRBJ1-1, with 9 positions matching TRBD1. CDR3 length: 13 amino acids. J was trimmed by 3 bases and V by 6 bases; bases with no gene match: 2. Per the germline V gene, CDR1 is MNHNY and CDR2 is SVGAGI (reference sequence).

V gene TRBV2 combines with J gene TRBJ2-5; the D is unclear. Looked up from germline, CDR1 is SNHLY and CDR2 is FYNNEI. V lost 2 bases and J 0 bases, leaving 4 bases between the germline ends. This CDR3 is built from 13 residues. Here the CDR3 reads CASSEWNQETQYF. In DNA, the CDR3 is TGTGCCAGCAGTGAATGGAACCAAGAGACCCAGTACTTC.

In its sample, this clonotype was seen a few times. This may be a read error: a much more frequent sequence differs by one nucleotide. V gene TRBV2 combines with J gene TRBJ2-3, with 8 bases fitting TRBD1. This CDR3 contains 15 residues. The germline gives CDR1 SNHLY, CDR2 FYNNEI. The ends lost 3 bases at V and 5 bases at J; junction bases unmatched: 7. The chain's CDR3 is CASSDTAGGRDTQYF. In nucleotides, the CDR3 is TGTGCCAGCAGTGATACGGCAGGGGGCCGAGATACGCAGTATTTT.

This clonotype was observed a handful of times. This chain uses TRBV20-1 with TRBJ1-2; D gene ambiguous. The CDR3 totals 10 residues. Per germline, CDR1 DFQATT and CDR2 SNEGSKA (reference sequence). V was clipped by 0 bases and J by 7 bases, with 3 bases between them. The CDR3 protein is CSARDRGYTF. CDR3 sequence (DNA): TGCAGTGCTAGAGACCGTGGCTACACCTTC.

This clonotype was seen a handful of times. The genes are TRBV29-1 and TRBJ1-1; D is unclear. Germline V CDR1 and CDR2: SQVTM, ANQGSEA. CDR3 length: 11 amino acids. Trimming stripped 5 bases from V and 2 bases from J, with 6 bases between. This CDR3 reads CSVFLNTEAFF. The CDR3 DNA reads as TGCAGCGTTTTCCTTAACACTGAAGCTTTCTTT.

The chain has TRBV20-1 and TRBJ2-5; 10 nucleotides line up with TRBD2. The CDR3 totals 14 residues. Germline lookup yields CDR1 DFQATT and CDR2 SNEGSKA (reference sequence). The junction had 5 bases not matched to a gene; V was cut back by 4 bases and J by 3 bases. The CDR3 sequence is CSAKTGTSEETQYF. In DNA form, the CDR3 reads TGCAGTGCTAAAACCGGGACTAGCGAAGAGACCCAGTACTTC.

This clonotype was counted only a few times. V and J are TRBV29-1 and TRBJ2-7; D perhaps matches TRBD1 (6 bases). The germline V gene encodes CDR1 SQVTM and CDR2 ANQGSEA. Trimming shortened V by 7 bases and J by 8 bases, and 24 bases separated the two germline ends. The CDR3 is made up of 14 amino acids. CDR3 DNA sequence: TGCAGCGCCAAAGAGGGGGATTCCAGATTTAAGCAGTACTTC. Its protein product is CSAKEGDSRFKQYF.

Remarks on this clonotype: One end of the junction varies from germline; a read error may be responsible. This chain uses TRBV4-3 with TRBJ2-1; D is possibly TRBD1 (5 bases). Looked up from germline, CDR1 is LGHNA and CDR2 is YSLEER. The CDR3 contains 16 residues. CDR3 sequence: CASSQFGQSSYSEQFF. The CDR3 DNA reads TGCGCCAGCAGCCAATTCGGACAAAGCTCCTACAGTGAGCAGTTCTTC.

The chain has TRBV12-5 and TRBJ2-1; 7 bases map to TRBD1. Germline CDR1 reads LGHNT; CDR2 reads FRNRAP. V lost 6 bases and J lost 2; bases outside the gene matches: 1. The CDR3 loop spans 13 amino acids. The CDR3 sequence is CASGRGPYNEQFF. CDR3 DNA: TGTGCTAGTGGGAGGGGGCCCTACAATGAGCAGTTCTTC.

The chain links TRBV9 to TRBJ2-1, with D possibly being TRBD1 or TRBD2 (5 bases each). Germline V lookup: CDR1 SGDLS, CDR2 YYNGEE. This CDR3 comprises 15 residues. V lost 4 bases and J 4 bases, leaving 15 bases between the germline ends. The CDR3 loop is CASSLTDGVYNEQFF. The CDR3 bases are TGTGCCAGCAGCCTGACAGACGGGGTATACAATGAGCAGTTCTTC.

This clonotype came up many times. The rearrangement links TRBV5-1 to TRBJ2-4; D remains ambiguous. The CDR3 runs to 13 residues. With 4 bases removed from V and 0 bases from J, the gap between germline ends came to 5 bases. Germline CDR1 and CDR2: SGHRS and YFSETQ. In DNA form, the CDR3 reads TGCGCCAGCAGCGGAGTAGCCAAAAACATTCAGTACTTC. It encodes CASSGVAKNIQYF.

The rearrangement joins TRBV2 to TRBJ2-7, with 11 nucleotides matching TRBD1. The end of the DNA aligns better with TRBJ2-5, so the J call may be wrong. The CDR3 is 16 residues long. The germline CDR1 and CDR2 sequences are SNHLY and FYNNEI. Here the CDR3 DNA reads TGTGCCAGCAGTTTTAGGACAGGGGGCAACATAAAGACCCAGTACTTC. It specifies CASSFRTGGNIKTQYF.

J is TRBJ1-6 and V is TRBV20-1; D call uncertain. Germline lookup yields CDR1 DFQATT and CDR2 SNEGSKA (reference sequence). This CDR3 region has 12 residues. The V end lost 1 base, the J end lost 14 bases, and 12 bases lay between the germline ends. CDR3 residues: CSARVVGGSLHF. The CDR3 bases are TGCAGTGCTAGAGTCGTGGGTGGTTCCCTCCACTTT.

This clonotype has only a few counts. The rearrangement uses TRBV28 and TRBJ2-4; a possible D gene is TRBD2 (6 bases). Germline CDR1 reads MDHEN; CDR2 reads SYDVKM. The CDR3 runs to 17 residues. Trimming cost V 3 bases and J 0 bases, with 15 bases left between them. The CDR3 here is CASSFSGVSIAKNIQYF. The CDR3, as DNA: TGTGCCAGCAGTTTTTCGGGGGTATCGATAGCCAAAAACATTCAGTACTTC.

The chain couples TRBV19 to TRBJ1-4, with a tentative D call TRBD1 (5 bases). The CDR3 runs 14 residues. With 4 bases removed from V and 12 bases from J, the gap between germline ends came to 18 bases. The V gene's germline CDR1 is LNHDA and CDR2 SQIVND (reference sequence). CDR3: CASSTTGPGPQLFF. DNA for the CDR3: TGTGCCAGTAGTACCACAGGACCGGGACCCCAACTGTTTTTT.

The chain has TRBV9 and TRBJ1-5, with 10 bases lining up with TRBD1. This CDR3 is built from 14 residues. V gave up 4 bases and J gave up 6 bases; unmatched junction bases: 4. The V gene's germline CDR1 is SGDLS and CDR2 YYNGEE. The CDR3 is CASSPGTGVQPQHF. The CDR3 DNA reads as TGTGCCAGCAGCCCCGGGACAGGGGTTCAGCCCCAGCATTTT. The variable domain in full, with the rest retrieved from reference TRBV9 and TRBJ1-5, is DSGVTQTPKHLITATGQRVTLRCSPRSGDLSVYWYQQSLDQGLQFLIQYYNGEERAKGNILERFSAQQFPDLHSELNLSSLELGDSALYFCASSPGTGVQPQHFGDGTRLSIL.

This clonotype was counted only a few times. This chain uses TRBV24-1 with TRBJ2-3; D remains ambiguous. The CDR3 is 14 amino acids. The ends were cut back, 4 bases at V and 6 bases at J, with 13 bases in the middle. The germline CDR1 and CDR2 sequences are KGHDR and SFDVKD. The CDR3 DNA reads as TGTGCCACCAGTGACCGCGCTAGGGTCGATACGCAGTATTTT. Translated: CATSDRARVDTQYF.

This clonotype was picked up a small number of times. The rearrangement links TRBV4-3 to TRBJ1-2; D gene ambiguous. Looked up from germline, CDR1 is LGHNA and CDR2 is YSLEER. The CDR3 spans 14 residues. Trimming pared 0 bases from V and 7 bases from J, leaving 12 bases between. CDR3: CASSQDTGVAGYTF. In nucleotides, the CDR3 is TGCGCCAGCAGCCAAGATACGGGTGTGGCTGGCTACACCTTC.

CDR3 protein: CSVGGSGSLGWYF. In DNA, the CDR3 is TGCAGCGTTGGAGGTAGCGGGAGTTTAGGTTGGTACTTC. The genes are TRBV29-1 and TRBJ2-5, with 9 positions matching TRBD2. Germline CDR1 reads SQVTM; CDR2 reads ANQGSEA. Trimming cost V 4 bases and J 13 bases; bases outside gene matches: 13. This CDR3 has 13 residues.

This clonotype was seen a few times. V usage is TRBV7-7 and J usage is TRBJ2-1; perhaps D is TRBD1 or TRBD2 (5 bases each). Germline assignment: CDR1 SSHAT and CDR2 FNYEAQ (reference sequence). This CDR3 comprises 14 residues. Trimming stripped 3 bases from V and 5 bases from J, with 11 bases between. CDR3 sequence reads: CASSFGGANNEQFF. Written as DNA, the CDR3 is TGTGCCAGCAGCTTTGGGGGAGCGAACAATGAGCAGTTCTTC.

This clonotype was seen a handful of times. The chain has TRBV5-1 and TRBJ2-4; D might be TRBD1 (5 bases). V lost 2 bases, J lost 5 bases, and 11 bases lay in between. CDR1 is SGHRS, CDR2 YFSETQ, per germline. CDR3 length: 14 amino acids. The CDR3 nucleotides are TGCGCCAGCAGCTTTTCAGGGCCGGAAAACATTCAGTACTTC. This encodes CASSFSGPENIQYF. Filled out from reference TRBV5-1 and TRBJ2-4, the complete variable domain reads KAGVTQTPRYLIKTRGQQVTLSCSPISGHRSVSWYQQTPGQGLQFLFEYFSETQRNKGNFPGRFSGRQFSNSRSEMNVSTLELGDSALYLCASSFSGPENIQYFGAGTRLSVL.

This clonotype was seen a handful of times. This sequence joins TRBV7-9 and TRBJ2-4; tentative D call: TRBD2 (6 bases). Trimming stripped 4 bases from V and 9 bases from J, with 22 bases between. Germline CDR1 reads SEHNR; CDR2 reads FQNEAQ (reference sequence). CDR3 length: 16 amino acids. The CDR3 nucleotides read TGTGCCAGCAGCTCTTCTCGGGGGACGGCCTGGGGCATTCAGTACTTC. Its protein is CASSSSRGTAWGIQYF.

This clonotype was observed a handful of times. The J gene is TRBJ1-6, the V gene TRBV4-1, with 11 nucleotides matching TRBD1. V trimming: 4 bases; J trimming: 9 bases; junction bases outside the gene matches: 2. This CDR3 spans 14 amino acids. CDR1 and CDR2 (germline): MGHRA, YSYEKL. The CDR3 reads CASSRDRGISPLHF. CDR3 DNA: TGCGCCAGCAGCCGGGACAGGGGGATTTCACCCCTCCACTTT.

The J gene is TRBJ2-7, the V gene TRBV15; 7 nucleotides match TRBD1. CDR1 and CDR2 (germline): LNHNV, YYDKDF (reference sequence). Losses at the gene ends were 0 bases for V and 8 bases for J; bases not matched to a gene: 22. The CDR3 covers 19 residues. CDR3 DNA sequence: TGTGCCACCAGCAGAGACCCTATGAACTATCCAAATAACAGGGGCAAGCAGTACTTC. Encoded protein: CATSRDPMNYPNNRGKQYF.

In nucleotides, the CDR3 is TGTGCCAGCCGCGGGGGGCAGCCCCAGCATTTT. This translates into CASRGGQPQHF. The chain combines TRBV28 with TRBJ1-5, with a tentative D call TRBD1 (5 bases). The CDR3 is 11 residues long. Trimming stripped 8 bases from V and 7 bases from J, with 9 bases between. Germline-derived CDR1 and CDR2 are MDHEN and SYDVKM.

The chain recombines TRBV20-1 with TRBJ2-1; 11 nucleotides line up with TRBD1. The CDR3 length is 14 residues. CDR1 is DFQATT and CDR2 is SNEGSKA in the germline V gene (reference sequence). V lost 5 bases and J lost 9; bases outside the gene matches: 9. The DNA for the CDR3 is TGCAGTGCTGCCTGGGACAGGGGGGTTGGTGAGCAGTTCTTC. Protein: CSAAWDRGVGEQFF.

This clonotype appeared a few times. This chain joins TRBV24-1 and TRBJ1-5, with a tentative D call TRBD1 (5 bases). The CDR3 sequence is 16 residues long. Trimming left V 3 bases short and J 0 bases short, with 11 bases between. In germline, CDR1 is KGHDR, CDR2 SFDVKD. The CDR3 sequence is CATSDPSGDSNQPQHF. In DNA, the CDR3 is TGTGCCACCAGTGATCCTTCGGGGGATAGCAATCAGCCCCAGCATTTT.

With regard to this clonotype: A single base is all that separates this from a far larger clone, so a read error is likely. The chain has TRBV4-3 and TRBJ2-1; 10 nucleotides match TRBD2. The end of the DNA aligns better with TRBJ2-7, so the J call may be wrong. The CDR3 is 15 amino acids. CDR1 is LGHNA and CDR2 is YSLEER in the germline V gene. The CDR3 loop reads CASSPSGSSYNEQYF. CDR3 coding DNA: TGCGCCAGCAGTCCTAGCGGGAGCTCCTACAATGAGCAGTACTTC.